Presented here are 4 T cell receptor beta chains from one specimen sequenced in a study of T-cell reconstitution after alpha-beta-depleted transplantation in children. As it was prepared, the TCRbeta library received unique molecular identifiers. TCRdb reprocessed the PCR reads via MiXCR and lists one record per CDR3 protein. The sample records 6,500 to 9,000 distinct CDR3 sequences, about 16% being singletons. This specimen consisted of PBMCs, mostly from graft donor cells, obtained 60 days after TCRalphabeta/CD19-depleted stem cell transplant. Receptors were obtained from a girl in the first two years of life who had a stem cell transplant for combined immunodeficiency, so the T cells may come from the graft donor.

There are a few counts of this clonotype. The chain is built from TRBV5-1 and TRBJ2-5; no definite D call. The germline V and J ends were trimmed by 2 bases and 5 bases, with 10 bases remaining between them. Germline V gives CDR1 SGHRS, CDR2 YFSETQ. The CDR3 sequence is 13 residues long. CDR3 in amino acids: CASSLGVMETQYF. The CDR3 bases are TGCGCCAGCAGCTTAGGTGTCATGGAGACCCAGTACTTC.

The sample holds a few counts of this clonotype. V is TRBV6-5 and J is TRBJ2-1; D is perhaps TRBD1 (6 bases). The V and J ends lost 2 bases and 5 bases respectively, with 13 bases between them. The CDR3 length is 15 residues. CDR1 is MNHEY and CDR2 is SVGAGI in the germline V gene. CDR3 DNA: TGTGCCAGCAGTTACAGGGGGTTATCCGACAATGAGCAGTTCTTC. Amino acids: CASSYRGLSDNEQFF.

This clonotype was seen repeatedly, ten times or more. This rearrangement joins TRBV12-5 to TRBJ2-5; D unresolved. The germline V and J ends were trimmed by 1 base and 0 bases, with 6 bases remaining between them. This CDR3 is 14 amino acids long. Germline CDR1 reads LGHNT; CDR2 reads FRNRAP. The CDR3 bases are TGTGCTAGTGGTTTGGCTAGTCACCAAGAGACCCAGTACTTC. This translates into CASGLASHQETQYF.

Ten or more counts support this clonotype. J is TRBJ2-3 and V is TRBV25-1; D unclear. CDR3 length: 12 residues. The germline V gene encodes CDR1 MGHDK and CDR2 SYGVNS. Trimming pared 4 bases from V and 2 bases from J, leaving 4 bases between. In nucleotides, the CDR3 is TGTGCCAGCAGTGGGAACACAGATACGCAGTATTTT. Its translation is CASSGNTDTQYF.